The 2 T cell receptor beta chains listed next were all sequenced from one sample in a study of cytomegalovirus exposure and HLA in healthy donors. Using immunoSEQ multiplex PCR, the repertoire was profiled, and TCRdb retains in-frame clones only, with some absent. The profile shows roughly 130,000 clones, 85% to 90% of them singletons. Sequenced material: PBMCs. These TCRs come from a woman in her 30s in good health and CMV-seropositive.

This clone is a singleton in its sample. This chain uses TRBV7-9 with TRBJ1-3; D not resolved. Per germline, CDR1 SEHNR and CDR2 FQNEAQ (reference sequence). This CDR3 spans 17 amino acids. Trimming removed 6 bases from V and 0 bases from J, with 18 bases in between. CDR3 in amino acids: CASRTTQKTSSGNTIYF. CDR3 coding DNA: TGTGCCAGCAGGACAACTCAAAAAACCAGCTCTGGAAACACCATATATTTT.

The CDR3 region is CASRANRDRGWPPLHF. The DNA for the CDR3 is TGTGCCAGCAGGGCAAACCGGGACAGGGGTTGGCCACCCCTCCACTTT. The gene calls are TRBV2 and TRBJ1-6, with 10 bases matching TRBD1. The V and J ends lost 6 bases and 11 bases, in that order; junction bases with no gene match: 13. This CDR3 region has 16 residues. CDR1 and CDR2 from the germline V gene are SNHLY and FYNNEI.